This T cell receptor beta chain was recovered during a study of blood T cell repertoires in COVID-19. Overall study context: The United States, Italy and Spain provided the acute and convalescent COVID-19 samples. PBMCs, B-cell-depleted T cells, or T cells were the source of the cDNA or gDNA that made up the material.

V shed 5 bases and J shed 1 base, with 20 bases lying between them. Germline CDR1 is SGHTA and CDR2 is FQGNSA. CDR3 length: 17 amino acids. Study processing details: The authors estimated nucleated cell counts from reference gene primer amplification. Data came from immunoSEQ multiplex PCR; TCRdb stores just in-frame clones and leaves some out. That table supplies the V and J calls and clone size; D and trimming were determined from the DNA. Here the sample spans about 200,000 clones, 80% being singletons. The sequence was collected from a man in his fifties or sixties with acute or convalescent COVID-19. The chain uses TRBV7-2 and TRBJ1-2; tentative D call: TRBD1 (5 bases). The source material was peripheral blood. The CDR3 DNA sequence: TGTGCCAGCAGCCACGGAGGGACTTCTTTGGATAACTATGGCTACACCTTC. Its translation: CASSHGGTSLDNYGYTF.